This T cell receptor beta chain appears in the sequencing data of a study of T cell changes during pregnancy in multiple sclerosis. CDR1 and CDR2 from the germline V gene are MGHDK and SYGVNS. The CDR3 has 14 amino acids. V dropped 6 bases and J dropped 1 base, with 12 bases sitting between them. Assay used: immunoSEQ multiplex PCR; TCRdb lists only in-frame clones, some missing. The sample shows around 100,000 clones, approximately 90% of them seen only once. The chain joins TRBV25-1 to TRBJ1-1; D might be TRBD1 (5 bases). The sequencing used peripheral blood, collected in the second trimester of pregnancy. The TCR was taken from a female donor in good health, enrolled as a control in a pregnancy study. The CDR3 spells CASSSRAGNTEAFF. Here the CDR3 DNA reads TGTGCCAGCAGCTCCAGGGCTGGGAACACTGAAGCTTTCTTT.